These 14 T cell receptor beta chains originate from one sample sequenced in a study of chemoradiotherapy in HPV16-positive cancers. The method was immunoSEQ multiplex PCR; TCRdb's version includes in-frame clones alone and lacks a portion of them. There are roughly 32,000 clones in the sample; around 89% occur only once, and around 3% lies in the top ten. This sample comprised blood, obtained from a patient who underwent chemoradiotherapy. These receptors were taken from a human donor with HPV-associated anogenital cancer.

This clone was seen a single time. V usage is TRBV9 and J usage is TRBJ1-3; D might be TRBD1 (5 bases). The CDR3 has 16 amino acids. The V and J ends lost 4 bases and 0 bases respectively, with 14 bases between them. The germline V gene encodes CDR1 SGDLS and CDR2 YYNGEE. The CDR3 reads CASSTGTGNSGNTIYF. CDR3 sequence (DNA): TGTGCCAGCAGCACCGGGACGGGAAACTCTGGAAACACCATATATTTT.

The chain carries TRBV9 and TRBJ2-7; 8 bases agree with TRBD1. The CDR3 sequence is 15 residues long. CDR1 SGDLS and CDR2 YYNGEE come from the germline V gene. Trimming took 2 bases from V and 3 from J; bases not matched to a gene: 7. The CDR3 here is CASSVAGTGSYEQYF. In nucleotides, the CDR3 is TGTGCCAGCAGCGTTGCTGGGACAGGTAGCTACGAGCAGTACTTC.

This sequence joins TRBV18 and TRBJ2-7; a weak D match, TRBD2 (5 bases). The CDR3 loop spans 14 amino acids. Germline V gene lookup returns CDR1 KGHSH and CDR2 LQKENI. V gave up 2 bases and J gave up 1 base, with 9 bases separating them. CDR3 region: CASSPFGDSYEQYF. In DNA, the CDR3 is TGTGCCAGCTCACCATTCGGGGATTCCTACGAGCAGTACTTC.

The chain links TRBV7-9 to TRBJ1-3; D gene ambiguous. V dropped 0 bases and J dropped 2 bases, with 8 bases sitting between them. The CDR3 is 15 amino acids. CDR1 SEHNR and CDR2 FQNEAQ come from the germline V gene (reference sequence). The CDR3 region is CASSLAGGTGNTIYF. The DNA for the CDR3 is TGTGCCAGCAGCTTAGCCGGCGGCACTGGAAACACCATATATTTT.

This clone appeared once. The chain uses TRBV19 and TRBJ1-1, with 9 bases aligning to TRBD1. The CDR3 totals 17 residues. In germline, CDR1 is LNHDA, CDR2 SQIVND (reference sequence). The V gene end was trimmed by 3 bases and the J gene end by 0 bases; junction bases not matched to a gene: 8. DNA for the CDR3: TGTGCCAGTAGTATTTCGCCGGGACAGGGAATGAACACTGAAGCTTTCTTT. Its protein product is CASSISPGQGMNTEAFF.

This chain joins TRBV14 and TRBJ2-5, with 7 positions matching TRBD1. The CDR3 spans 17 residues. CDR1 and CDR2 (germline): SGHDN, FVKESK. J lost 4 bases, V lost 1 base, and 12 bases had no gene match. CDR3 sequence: CASSQAETGRIRETQYF. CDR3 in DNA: TGTGCCAGCAGCCAAGCCGAGACAGGGCGCATTCGAGAGACCCAGTACTTC.

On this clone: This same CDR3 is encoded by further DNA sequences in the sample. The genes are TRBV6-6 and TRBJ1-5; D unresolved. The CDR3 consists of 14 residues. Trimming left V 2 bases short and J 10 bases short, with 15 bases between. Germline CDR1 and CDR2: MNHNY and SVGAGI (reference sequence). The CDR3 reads CASSYVRRGQPQHF. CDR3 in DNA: TGTGCCAGCAGTTACGTCCGCCGTGGCCAACCCCAGCATTTT.

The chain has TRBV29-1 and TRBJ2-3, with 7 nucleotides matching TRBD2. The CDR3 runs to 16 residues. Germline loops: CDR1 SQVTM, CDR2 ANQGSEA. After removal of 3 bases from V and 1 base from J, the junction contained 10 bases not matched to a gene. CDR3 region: CSVESWGGAGTDTQYF. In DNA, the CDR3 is TGCAGCGTTGAGTCATGGGGAGGGGCAGGCACAGATACGCAGTATTTT.

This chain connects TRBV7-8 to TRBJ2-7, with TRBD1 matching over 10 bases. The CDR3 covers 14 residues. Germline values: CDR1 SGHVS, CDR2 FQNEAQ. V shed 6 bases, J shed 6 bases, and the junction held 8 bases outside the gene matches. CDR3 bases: TGTGCCAGCAGTTCCGGGACAGGGGTGCTCGAGCAGTACTTC. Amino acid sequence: CASSSGTGVLEQYF.

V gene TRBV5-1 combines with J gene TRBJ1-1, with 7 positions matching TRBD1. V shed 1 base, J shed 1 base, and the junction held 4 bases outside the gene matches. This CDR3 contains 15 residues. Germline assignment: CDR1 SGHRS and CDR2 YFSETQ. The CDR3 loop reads CASSLTGTENTEAFF. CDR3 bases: TGCGCCAGCAGCTTGACCGGGACAGAGAACACTGAAGCTTTCTTT.

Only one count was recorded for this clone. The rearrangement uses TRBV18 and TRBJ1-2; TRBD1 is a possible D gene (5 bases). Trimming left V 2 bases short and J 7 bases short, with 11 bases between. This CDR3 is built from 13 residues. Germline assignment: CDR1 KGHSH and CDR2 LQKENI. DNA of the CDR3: TGTGCCAGCTCACCAGGGGCCTCCATTGGCTACACCTTC. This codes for CASSPGASIGYTF.

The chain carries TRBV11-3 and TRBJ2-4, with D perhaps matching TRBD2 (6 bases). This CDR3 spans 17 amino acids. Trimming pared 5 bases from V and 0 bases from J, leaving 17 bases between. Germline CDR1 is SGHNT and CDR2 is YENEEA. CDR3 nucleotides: TGTGCCAGCAGCCCCTGGTTCGGGAGTCTAGCCAAAAACATTCAGTACTTC. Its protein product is CASSPWFGSLAKNIQYF.

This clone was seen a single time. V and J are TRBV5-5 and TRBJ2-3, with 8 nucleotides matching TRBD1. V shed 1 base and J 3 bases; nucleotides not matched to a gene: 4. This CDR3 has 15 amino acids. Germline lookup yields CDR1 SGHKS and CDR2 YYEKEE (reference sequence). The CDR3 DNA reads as TGTGCCAGCAGCTTGCCCAGGGGGCAAACAGATACGCAGTATTTT. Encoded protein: CASSLPRGQTDTQYF.

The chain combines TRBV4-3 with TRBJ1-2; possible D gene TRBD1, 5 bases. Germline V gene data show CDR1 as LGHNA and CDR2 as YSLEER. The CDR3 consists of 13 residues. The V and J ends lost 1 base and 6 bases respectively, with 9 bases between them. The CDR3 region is CASSQAGTNGYTF. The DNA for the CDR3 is TGCGCCAGCAGCCAAGCAGGGACCAATGGCTACACCTTC.